The 19 T cell receptor beta chains below were found in one sample sequenced in a study of tumor-infiltrating lymphocytes in primary liver carcinoma. The researchers produced TCR beta cDNA from around 500 ng total RNA with a constant-region primer. Nested multiplex PCR, run for three rounds with slightly modified ARM-PCR, yielded TCR beta libraries. PCR rounds one and two used TRBV1-TRBV30 forward primers with a C-beta reverse primer for approximately 11 cycles each. MiXCR, applied by TCRdb to the multiplex PCR reads, yields one record per CDR3 protein. The table includes approximately 300,000 distinct CDR3 sequences, approximately 65% detected once. The authors took blood RNA from unsorted whole blood and also extracted germline DNA. The sample consisted of peripheral blood. Receptor source: a man aged 40-55 years with primary liver carcinoma and hepatitis B virus infection.

The J gene is TRBJ2-3, the V gene TRBV5-1, with 9 bases identical to TRBD2. Trimming at V came to 3 bases and at J to 0 bases, leaving 17 bases not matched to a gene. The CDR3 contains 20 residues. Germline-derived CDR1 and CDR2 are SGHRS and YFSETQ. This CDR3 is CASSYEVGLARLSSTDTQYF. The CDR3 region has the DNA TGCGCCAGCAGCTACGAGGTCGGACTAGCGAGATTGTCTAGCACAGATACGCAGTATTTT.

This clonotype was observed at least ten times. This chain links TRBV7-9 with TRBJ2-5; weak D call: TRBD2 (5 bases). The CDR3 is 14 residues long. Trimming shortened V by 5 bases and J by 5 bases, and 15 bases separated the two germline ends. Germline V CDR1 and CDR2: SEHNR, FQNEAQ (reference sequence). The CDR3 region is CASSRGRVEETQYF. The CDR3 region has the DNA TGTGCCAGCAGCCGCGGGCGGGTGGAGGAGACCCAGTACTTC.

Points on this clonotype: Given a much more abundant clone one base away, this may be a read error. DNA of the CDR3: TGTGCCAGCAGATTGGGTGGCGGGGAGCTGTTTTTT. Its translation: CASRLGGGELFF. The chain employs TRBV12-3 or TRBV12-4 and TRBJ2-2; D uncertain. V lost 6 bases, J lost 7 bases, and 9 bases lay in between. The CDR3 is 12 amino acids.

With regard to this clonotype: A read error may explain this, as a much larger clone is one base away. The rearrangement joins TRBV5-8 to TRBJ1-5, with a possible D match to TRBD1 (5 bases). CDR3 length equals 16 residues. The germline V gene has CDR1 SGHTS and CDR2 YDEGEE. In DNA form, the CDR3 reads TGTGCCAGCAGCTCTCTGACAGCGTATAGCAGTCAGCCCCAGCATTTT. Translation: CASSSLTAYSSQPQHF.

Worth noting for this clonotype: As the CDR3 is not closed by the conserved phenylalanine or tryptophan, this likely results from a read error. This sequence joins TRBV16 and TRBJ2-7, with a weak D call TRBD2 (7 bases). Germline V gene sequence: CDR1 KGHSY, CDR2 FQNENV. The CDR3 contains 14 residues. V was shortened by 6 bases and J by 1 base, with 13 bases between the two germline ends. In DNA, the CDR3 is TGTGCCAGCAGACTACAGGGAGGGTCCTACGAGCAGTACTCC. Protein sequence: CASRLQGGSYEQYS.

The chain has TRBV7-8 and TRBJ1-3, with a tentative D call TRBD1 (6 bases). Germline V CDR1 and CDR2: SGHVS, FQNEAQ. The CDR3 length is 16 residues. Between the trimmed V and J ends, which lost 4 bases and 7 bases, there was a span of 20 bases. The CDR3 DNA reads TGTGCCAGCAGCTCGGGAGGGGACAATCTCCCCAACACCATATATTTT. Its translation is CASSSGGDNLPNTIYF.

Concerning this clonotype itself: A much larger clone is a single base away; this may be a read error. The genes are TRBV7-9 and TRBJ2-4, with D perhaps matching TRBD2 (5 bases). Germline V gene data show CDR1 as SEHNR and CDR2 as FQNEAQ (reference sequence). V shed 2 bases and J shed 2 bases, with 7 bases lying between them. The CDR3 length is 14 residues. The CDR3 spells CASSLRDTKNIQYF. CDR3 DNA sequence: TGTGCCAGCAGCTTACGGGATACCAAAAACATTCAGTACTTC.

Comment on this clonotype: Its ends do not fully match the called genes, so a read error is possible. The J gene is TRBJ1-1, the V gene TRBV6-6; tentatively, D is TRBD1 (5 bases). In germline, CDR1 is MNHNY, CDR2 SVGAGI (reference sequence). The CDR3 consists of 11 residues. In DNA, the CDR3 is TGTGCCAGCAGTGAACAGGATGAAGCTCTCTTT. This codes for CASSEQDEALF.

A note on this clonotype: A single base separates this from a much larger clone, so it may be a read error. The CDR3 reads CASSLTQGTNNEQFF. The CDR3 DNA is TGTGCCAGCAGCTTGACCCAGGGGACGAACAATGAGCAGTTCTTC. The V gene is TRBV7-9, the J gene TRBJ2-1; D might be TRBD1 (6 bases). The CDR3 totals 15 residues. V was cut by 3 bases and J by 5 bases, with 14 bases left in between. The V gene's germline CDR1 is SEHNR and CDR2 FQNEAQ (reference sequence).

In the case of this clonotype: This CDR3 fails to terminate in the conserved phenylalanine or tryptophan, so it likely reflects a read error. The chain employs TRBV11-1 and TRBJ1-1; D might be TRBD1 (6 bases). Germline CDR1 SGHAT, CDR2 FQDESV (reference sequence). The CDR3 is made up of 12 amino acids. CDR3 sequence: CASSSGDTVAFL. CDR3 nucleotide sequence: TGTGCCAGCAGCTCGGGGGACACTGTAGCTTTCCTT.

Regarding this clonotype: A much larger clone differs from this one at a single base, so this may be a read error. V gene TRBV29-1 combines with J gene TRBJ2-1, with 10 bases matching TRBD2. The CDR3 is 15 amino acids. The germline CDR1 and CDR2 sequences are SQVTM and ANQGSEA. CDR3 sequence: CSVGGLANIYNERFF. CDR3 coding DNA: TGCAGCGTTGGGGGACTAGCGAATATCTACAATGAGCGGTTCTTC.

This clonotype was detected only once. This chain joins TRBV28 and TRBJ2-5; 9 positions agree with TRBD1. The V and J ends lost 10 bases and 5 bases, in that order; junction bases with no gene match: 11. This CDR3 has 14 amino acids. Germline CDR1 and CDR2: MDHEN and SYDVKM. This CDR3 is CAIKTRDRDETQYF. Written as DNA, the CDR3 is TGTGCCATCAAGACCCGGGACAGGGATGAGACCCAGTACTTC.

This chain joins TRBV28 and TRBJ2-4; D unclear. CDR1 is MDHEN and CDR2 is SYDVKM in the germline V gene. This CDR3 has 14 amino acids. V was cut by 7 bases and J by 7 bases, with 17 bases left in between. The CDR3 DNA follows: TGTGCCAGCAACTTGACCTCCCCGAAGAACATTCAGTACTTC. Its translation: CASNLTSPKNIQYF.

This clonotype was counted only a few times. This may be a read error: a much more frequent sequence differs by one nucleotide. The chain recombines TRBV6-5 with TRBJ1-3, with D perhaps TRBD1 (5 bases). CDR1 MNHEY and CDR2 SVGAGI come from the germline V gene. Trimming took off 5 bases at V and 8 bases at J, with 19 bases between the two ends. CDR3 length: 15 residues. The chain's CDR3 is CASSPGPGGRDTIYF. The CDR3 DNA is TGTGCCAGCAGTCCCGGGCCCGGGGGGAGAGACACCATATATTTT.

Notes on this clonotype: Possible read error: a much larger clone is one base away. V usage is TRBV6-1 and J usage is TRBJ1-1; the D gene is possibly TRBD1 (6 bases). This CDR3 spans 14 amino acids. Germline V lookup: CDR1 MNHNS, CDR2 SASEGT. DNA for the CDR3: TGTGCCAGCAGTGAAAAGGGGGGTAGCACTGACGCTTTCTTT. Amino acid sequence: CASSEKGGSTDAFF.

Ten or more counts support this clonotype. The chain employs TRBV12-3 or TRBV12-4 and TRBJ1-2, with 7 nucleotides matching TRBD1. Trimming took 7 bases from V and 1 from J; bases not matched to a gene: 3. CDR3 length: 13 amino acids. This chain's CDR3 is CASIGDSNYGYTF. In nucleotides, the CDR3 is TGTGCCAGCATCGGGGACAGTAACTATGGCTACACCTTC.

This clonotype occurred many times. CDR3 DNA: TGTGCCAGCAGTTCGTCCTTTAGGACGGGGCCGTACGAGCAGTACTTC. It encodes CASSSSFRTGPYEQYF. V is TRBV6-7 and J is TRBJ2-7, with D possibly called TRBD1 or TRBD2 (5 bases each). TRBV6-7 is an open reading frame, and its role is uncertain. The CDR3 covers 16 residues. Trimming removed 4 bases from V and 4 bases from J, with 20 bases in between.

As regards this clonotype: A much larger clone sits a single nucleotide away, making a read error possible. The rearrangement links TRBV6-4 to TRBJ2-5; D possibly matches TRBD1 or TRBD2 (5 bases each). The CDR3 is 14 amino acids. In germline, CDR1 is MRHNA, CDR2 SNTAGT. The CDR3 loop is CASSDHRGQESQYF. As DNA, the CDR3 is TGTGCCAGCAGTGACCACCGGGGCCAAGAGTCCCAGTACTTC.

Concerning this clonotype: A much larger clone sits a single nucleotide away, making a read error possible. J is TRBJ1-2 and V is TRBV12-3 or TRBV12-4; maybe TRBD1 (5 bases). The CDR3 covers 12 residues. CDR3 sequence reads: CASSSQGYDYTF. The CDR3 DNA reads as TGTGCCAGCAGTTCCCAGGGCTATGACTACACCTTC.